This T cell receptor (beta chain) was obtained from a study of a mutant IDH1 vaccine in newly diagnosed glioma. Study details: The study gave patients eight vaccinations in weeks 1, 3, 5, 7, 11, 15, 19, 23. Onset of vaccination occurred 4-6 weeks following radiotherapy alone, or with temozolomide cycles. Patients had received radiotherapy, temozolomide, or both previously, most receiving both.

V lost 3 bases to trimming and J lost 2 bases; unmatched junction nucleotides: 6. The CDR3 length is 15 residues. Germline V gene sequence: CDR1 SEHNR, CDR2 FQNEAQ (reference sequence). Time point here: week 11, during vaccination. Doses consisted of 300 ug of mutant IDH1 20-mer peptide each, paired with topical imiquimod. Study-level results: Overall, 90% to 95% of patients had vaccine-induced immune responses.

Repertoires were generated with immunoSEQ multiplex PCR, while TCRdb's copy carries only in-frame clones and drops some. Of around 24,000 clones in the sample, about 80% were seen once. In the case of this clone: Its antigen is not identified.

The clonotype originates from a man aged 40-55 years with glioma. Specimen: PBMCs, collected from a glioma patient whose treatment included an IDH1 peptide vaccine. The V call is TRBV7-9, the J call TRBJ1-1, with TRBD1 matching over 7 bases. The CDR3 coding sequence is TGTGCCAGCAGCTTCAGACAGGGATACAACACTGAAGCTTTCTTT. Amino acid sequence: CASSFRQGYNTEAFF.